This is a list of T cell receptor beta chains from one sample in a study of blood T cell repertoires in COVID-19. This table comes from immunoSEQ multiplex PCR, and its TCRdb copy is limited to in-frame clones, with some not included. The sample consists of about 140,000 clones, just over 85% of them appearing once. The sample consisted of peripheral blood. Receptors originate from a woman aged 55-69 years with acute or convalescent COVID-19. Each CDR3 is given with its conserved first and last residue. D genes are given only for firm matches. Clone size is shown for a subset of rows, as once, few, many or a class of expanded clone.

d_gene	v_gene	j_gene	abundance	CDR3aa	CDR3nt
TRBD2	TRBV4-1	TRBJ2-5	.	CASSQDKLTSGITEGETQYF	TGCGCCAGCAGCCAAGATAAACTAACTAGCGGGATTACCGAGGGAGAGACCCAGTACTTC
TRBD2	TRBV10-3	TRBJ2-3	.	CATAPTSGGTDTQYF	TGTGCCACCGCCCCGACTAGCGGGGGCACAGATACGCAGTATTTT
TRBD1	TRBV15	TRBJ1-6	.	CATSRDGTGGVSPLHF	TGTGCCACCAGCAGAGATGGCACAGGGGGGGTTTCACCCCTCCACTTT
TRBD1	TRBV28	TRBJ1-2	.	CASSGAGGYTMEGYTF	TGTGCCAGCAGTGGCGCAGGGGGCTATACTATGGAGGGCTACACCTTC
.	TRBV11-3	TRBJ2-1	once	CASSTGTEQFF	TGTGCCAGCAGCACCGGTACGGAGCAGTTCTTC
.	TRBV6-5	TRBJ2-2	.	CASPLRERAAGELFF	TGTGCCAGCCCCCTCAGGGAAAGGGCGGCCGGGGAGCTGTTTTTT
TRBD2	TRBV7-8	TRBJ2-2	.	CASSMRLAGNTGELFF	TGTGCCAGCAGCATGAGACTAGCGGGGAACACCGGGGAGCTGTTTTTT
TRBD1	TRBV5-8	TRBJ2-1	.	CASSRGQQDNEQFF	TGTGCCAGCAGCAGGGGACAGCAAGACAATGAGCAGTTCTTC
TRBD1	TRBV28	TRBJ1-5	.	CASSWTGGQPQHF	TGTGCCAGCAGTTGGACAGGTGGTCAGCCCCAGCATTTT
.	TRBV7-2	TRBJ1-5	.	CASSLTGQPQHF	TGTGCCAGCAGCTTGACCGGGCAGCCCCAGCATTTT
.	TRBV30	TRBJ1-4	.	CAQGRGGVEKLFF	TGTGCCCAGGGGAGGGGAGGAGTGGAAAAACTGTTTTTT
TRBD1	TRBV29-1	TRBJ1-5	.	CSVVVGTGLNQPQHF	TGCAGCGTTGTAGTAGGGACAGGCCTTAATCAGCCCCAGCATTTT
.	TRBV20-1	TRBJ2-2	.	CSASAQGANTGELFF	TGCAGTGCTAGTGCGCAGGGCGCGAACACCGGGGAGCTGTTTTTT
TRBD1	TRBV2	TRBJ1-5	.	CASSEQGGNQPQHF	TGTGCCAGCAGTGAGCAGGGGGGCAATCAGCCCCAGCATTTT